These 3 T cell receptor beta chains were all obtained from the same sample, sequenced in a study of CD8 T cells in Susac syndrome (dated by TCRdb to the late 2010s). Preparation of the library involved the immunoSEQ multiplex PCR assay. RNA was extracted using the RNeasy kit, and about 0.5 to 1 ug of the RNA was reverse transcribed with random hexamers. TCRdb's own reprocessing of the public reads used fastp at Q25 and MiXCR and kept productive beta chains. Merged by CDR3 protein, the rows form single entries marked with the most common genes and DNA. The sample profile shows 300,000 or so distinct CDR3 sequences; about 91% of them were found once. The ten largest clones represent approximately 0.065% of the sample. Source material: CD4+ T cells from PBMCs. The source of these receptors is a human donor with multiple sclerosis.

This clonotype was seen once. The V gene is TRBV3-1, the J gene TRBJ1-1; D call uncertain. V was trimmed by 2 bases and J by 6 bases, leaving 10 bases between them. Germline V gene data show CDR1 as LGHDT and CDR2 as YNNKEL (reference sequence). The CDR3 has 13 residues. CDR3 amino acids: CASSQIWTAEAFF. The CDR3 DNA sequence: TGTGCCAGCAGCCAAATCTGGACCGCTGAAGCTTTCTTT. The whole variable domain, filled in from reference TRBV3-1 and TRBJ1-1, reads DTAVSQTPKYLVTQMGNDKSIKCEQNLGHDTMYWYKQDSKKFLKIMFSYNNKELIINETVPNRFSPKSPDKAHLNLHINSLELGDSAVYFCASSQIWTAEAFFGQGTRLTVV.

The genes are TRBV6-5 and TRBJ2-5, with D perhaps matching TRBD2 (6 bases). The germline V and J ends were trimmed by 4 bases and 3 bases, with 15 bases remaining between them. Germline CDR1 MNHEY, CDR2 SVGAGI. The CDR3 sequence is 15 residues long. The CDR3 DNA reads TGTGCCAGCAGTTCAACCGGGGGTGGGGAAGAGACCCAGTACTTC. This gives the protein CASSSTGGGEETQYF.

This clonotype was counted once. The J gene is TRBJ2-1, the V gene TRBV19, with 10 bases identical to TRBD2. The V gene's germline CDR1 is LNHDA and CDR2 SQIVND (reference sequence). CDR3 size: 14 residues. V was pared by 6 bases and J by 10 bases, with 9 bases of the junction left unmatched. The CDR3 DNA reads TGTGCCAGTAGCCCCCAGCGGGAGGGTTTAGAGCAGTTCTTC. Translated: CASSPQREGLEQFF.